Below, 4 T cell receptor beta chains from the same sample are listed, as sequenced in a study of CD8+CD57+ T cells in acquired aplastic anemia. TCR beta VDJ and CDR3 profiles were obtained from a genomic DNA template. TCRdb used MiXCR to reprocess the reads, holding one entry per CDR3 protein. The sample holds some 220,000 distinct CDR3 sequences, 34% seen once. Sequencing was done on a sample of sorted CD4+, CD8+, or CD8+CD57+ T cells (not recorded which) from PBMCs. These receptors were collected from a human donor in good health, serving as a control.

In this sample, this clonotype turned up many times. The V gene is TRBV5-6, the J gene TRBJ1-2; unclear D gene. CDR1 is SGHDT and CDR2 is YYEEEE in the germline V gene. V was clipped by 2 bases and J by 4 bases, with 12 bases between them. There are 14 residues in the CDR3. CDR3 sequence: CASSLFWGSYGYTF. Written as DNA, the CDR3 is TGTGCCAGCAGCTTATTTTGGGGTAGCTATGGCTACACCTTC.

This clonotype has a handful of counts. This chain connects TRBV5-8 to TRBJ2-1; no definite D call. CDR1 and CDR2 from the germline V gene are SGHTS and YDEGEE. The length of the CDR3 is 15 residues. Trimming stripped 3 bases from V and 0 bases from J, with 10 bases between. CDR3 loop: CASSSGRSSYNEQFF. The CDR3 coding sequence is TGTGCCAGCAGCTCCGGACGGAGCTCCTACAATGAGCAGTTCTTC.

V usage is TRBV20-1 and J usage is TRBJ2-7; 11 bases fit TRBD2. The CDR3 covers 15 residues. The germline V gene encodes CDR1 DFQATT and CDR2 SNEGSKA (reference sequence). The V gene end was trimmed by 0 bases and the J gene end by 0 bases; junction bases not matched to a gene: 1. CDR3 loop: CSARDTSGGSYEQYF. The CDR3, as DNA: TGCAGTGCTAGAGATACTAGCGGGGGCTCCTACGAGCAGTACTTC.

The chain carries TRBV10-3 and TRBJ1-6; D not resolved. Germline loops: CDR1 ENHRY, CDR2 SYGVKD. Trimming took off 3 bases at V and 1 base at J, with 7 bases between the two ends. This CDR3 has 15 amino acids. The CDR3 spells CAISERGSYNSPLHF. The CDR3 coding sequence is TGTGCCATCAGTGAACGAGGGTCCTATAATTCACCCCTCCACTTT.